This T cell receptor (beta chain) emerged from a study of blood T cell repertoires in COVID-19. About the study: The United States, Italy and Spain were the sources of the acute and convalescent COVID-19 samples. In each case, the material was cDNA or gDNA derived from T cells, B-cell-depleted T cells, or PBMCs.

Libraries were prepared by immunoSEQ multiplex PCR; TCRdb keeps only in-frame clonotypes and omits some of them. Altogether 120,000 or so clones are present, about 77% being singletons, with the ten largest covering just under 25%. There are 11 residues in the CDR3. Trimming removed 10 bases from V and 8 bases from J, with 11 bases in between. Per germline, CDR1 MNHEY and CDR2 SVGAGI. This receptor was identified in a human donor in a cohort sampled during active COVID-19. The material sequenced was peripheral blood. V is TRBV6-5 and J is TRBJ2-2; D is perhaps TRBD2 (5 bases). The CDR3 nucleotides are TGTGCCACCGGACGGGAAGGGGAGCTGTTTTTT. Its translation is CATGREGELFF.